This T cell receptor beta chain is drawn from a study of CD8 T cells in ankylosing spondylitis. Overall study findings and caveats: Made up of under 10 highly homologous variants, a TCR beta motif appeared characteristic of ankylosing spondylitis blood. Reports say disease-linked clones showed up significantly more in matched ankylosing spondylitis synovial fluid.

The TCR beta libraries were generated through quantitative 5'-RACE incorporating molecular barcodes. TCRdb called the 5' RACE reads again in MiXCR, with one record for every CDR3 protein. This sample yields about 480,000 distinct CDR3 sequences, of which roughly 15% are seen a single time; about 0.94% belongs to the top ten. The CDR3 loop spans 17 amino acids. Germline V lookup: CDR1 MNHEY, CDR2 SVGEGT. Trimming cost V 4 bases and J 2 bases; bases outside gene matches: 9. This clonotype was seen a few times. Its antigen is undetermined. The chain employs TRBV6-2 or TRBV6-3 and TRBJ2-3; 10 nucleotides align to TRBD2. This receptor was taken from a male donor with ankylosing spondylitis. Sequencing was carried out using blood, either unsorted or a sorted T cell fraction (not recorded which). This CDR3 reads CASSSASGLADTDTQYF. The CDR3 nucleotides are TGTGCCAGCAGTTCTGCTTCCGGACTAGCGGACACAGATACGCAGTATTTT.